The clone carrying this TCR beta chain appeared a few times. The sample is drawn from a study of blood T cells in healthy people across ages. Primers used in a second PCR of about 6 to 11 cycles were a sample-barcoded 5' primer and a J-beta primer mix. TCRdb redid the calling of the 5' RACE reads with MiXCR, one entry per CDR3 protein. Among hundreds of thousands of distinct CDR3 sequences listed, 25% to 30% were seen once. Germline CDR1 SGHNT, CDR2 YYREEE (reference sequence). The CDR3 is made up of 17 amino acids. Trimming stripped 4 bases from V and 4 bases from J, with 23 bases between. The clonotype originates from a woman of 80 years or more in good health. Sequences were obtained from blood. V usage is TRBV5-4 and J usage is TRBJ1-1; D is unclear. CDR3 bases: TGTGCCAGCAGCCCCGGCACACGGATGTCCCTAGGCACTGAAGCTTTCTTT. Protein: CASSPGTRMSLGTEAFF.